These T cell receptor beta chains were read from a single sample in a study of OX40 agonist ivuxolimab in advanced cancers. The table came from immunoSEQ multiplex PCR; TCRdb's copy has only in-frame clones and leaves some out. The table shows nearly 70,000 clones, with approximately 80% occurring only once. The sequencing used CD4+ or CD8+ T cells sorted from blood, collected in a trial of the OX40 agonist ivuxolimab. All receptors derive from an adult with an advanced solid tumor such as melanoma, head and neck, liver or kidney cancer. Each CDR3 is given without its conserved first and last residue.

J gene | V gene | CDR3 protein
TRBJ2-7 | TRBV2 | ASRGGQGKGKQY
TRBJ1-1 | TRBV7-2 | ASSVGINTEAF
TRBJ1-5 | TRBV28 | ASSFESNQPQH
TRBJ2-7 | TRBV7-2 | ASGKTKRYEQY
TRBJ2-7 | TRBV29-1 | SVQGARYEQY
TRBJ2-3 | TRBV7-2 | ASSLVSAGEDTQY
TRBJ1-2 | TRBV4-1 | ASTLGGASNYGYT
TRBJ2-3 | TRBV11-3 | ASSLGTTTDTQY
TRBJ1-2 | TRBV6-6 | ASRSGTGLRGYT
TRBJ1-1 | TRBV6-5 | ASSSRPSVNTEAF
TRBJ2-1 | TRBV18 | ASSSRQGYDNEQF
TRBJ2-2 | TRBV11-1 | ASSLISSGNGELF
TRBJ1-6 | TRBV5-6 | ASSLGTGNSPLH
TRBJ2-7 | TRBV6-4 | ASSPIYEQY
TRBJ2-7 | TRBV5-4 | ASSLGGTGAYEQY
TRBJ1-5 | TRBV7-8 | ASSPADRGGNQPQH
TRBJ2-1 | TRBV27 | ASSWDQLSSYNEQF
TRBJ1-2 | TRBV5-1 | ASSQTGGSGYT
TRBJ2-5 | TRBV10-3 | AIGSGGDQETQY
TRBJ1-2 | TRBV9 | ASGPSGGDYGYT
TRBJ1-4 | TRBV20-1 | SARDEEKLF
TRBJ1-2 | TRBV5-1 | ASSLGNRDIKVGGYT
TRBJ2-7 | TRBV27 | ASSLHNRGGSSYEQY
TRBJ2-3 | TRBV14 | ASSQAGSQRTDTQY
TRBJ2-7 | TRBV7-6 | ASSRGAGGYEQY
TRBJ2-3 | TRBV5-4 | ASSGTGLAVLSSTDTQY
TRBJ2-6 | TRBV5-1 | ASSLGSAQGVGGVLT
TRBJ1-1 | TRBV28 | ASSLPRGGVVMNTEAF
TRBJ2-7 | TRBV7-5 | VRSPQTGYEQY
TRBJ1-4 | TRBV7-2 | ASSSLGTGGGEKLF
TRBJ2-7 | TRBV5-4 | ASSSTGIHEQY
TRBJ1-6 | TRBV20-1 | SAQRNSPLH